The 31 T cell receptor beta chains listed next were all sequenced from one sample in a study of beta chain features in type 1 diabetes (dated by TCRdb to the late 2010s). The library was generated by the immunoSEQ multiplex PCR assay. The High Capacity cDNA Reverse Transcription Kit was used to reverse transcribe all of the isolated RNA, meaning that expressed TCRB transcripts were what got sequenced. Held by TCRdb, this immuneACCESS table contains in-frame sequences only and omits some clones. Under half of the omission traces to an unresolved V gene where checked; the cause of the rest is unknown. For this sample the table gives 400,000 to 600,000 clones, of which approximately 30% were detected only once. 0.065% of the sample comes from the top ten. Sequenced input: naive CD4+ T cells from blood. The intended sense of this specimen's cell subset or site label: true naive CD4+ T cells. The source is a man younger than 35 in good health.

The CDR3 nucleotides read TGTGCCATCACCCCGGGACGAGACACAGATACGCAGTATTTT. Amino acid sequence: CAITPGRDTDTQYF. The chain is built from TRBV10-3 and TRBJ2-3, with D perhaps given as TRBD1 or TRBD2 (5 bases each). The CDR3 is 14 residues long. The germline V gene encodes CDR1 ENHRY and CDR2 SYGVKD. V shed 7 bases and J shed 2 bases, with 13 bases lying between them.

This clone was recorded a few times. The chain couples TRBV30 to TRBJ2-2; D is ambiguous. Germline V lookup: CDR1 GTSNPN, CDR2 SVGIG (reference sequence). Trimming removed 0 bases from V and 0 bases from J, with 8 bases in between. The CDR3 is 15 amino acids. CDR3 amino acids: CAWSVLGTNTGELFF. CDR3 DNA sequence: TGTGCCTGGAGTGTATTGGGGACGAACACCGGGGAGCTGTTTTTT.

This clone was detected only a few times. The chain is built from TRBV7-2 and TRBJ2-3, with 8 bases lining up with TRBD2. J gave up 0 bases and V 6 bases, and 11 bases lay outside the gene matches. Germline V CDR1 and CDR2: SGHTA, FQGNSA. The CDR3 length is 17 residues. The CDR3 DNA sequence: TGTGCCAGCAGTTATAGGAGACTAGCGAGTAGCACAGATACGCAGTATTTT. This translates into CASSYRRLASSTDTQYF.

Only a few counts were recorded for this clone. The chain links TRBV14 to TRBJ2-7, with D tentatively TRBD1 (5 bases). Germline CDR1 reads SGHDN; CDR2 reads FVKESK. V was shortened by 1 base and J by 2 bases, with 12 bases between the two germline ends. The CDR3 is made up of 15 amino acids. CDR3 DNA: TGTGCCAGCAGCCAAGGGGGCGGCCCGACCTACGAGCAGTACTTC. Amino acid sequence: CASSQGGGPTYEQYF.

This clone was seen only a few times. Other DNA sequences in the same sample also yield this CDR3. This chain joins TRBV6-5 and TRBJ2-5; 10 nucleotides line up with TRBD2. In germline, CDR1 is MNHEY, CDR2 SVGAGI. The CDR3 totals 14 residues. Trimming cost V 6 bases and J 1 base; bases outside gene matches: 2. The CDR3 DNA reads TGTGCCAGCAGGTTAGCGGGAGGCCAAGAGACCCAGTACTTC. The encoded protein is CASRLAGGQETQYF.

This clone occurred a few times. This chain links TRBV7-9 with TRBJ2-1; D not certain. Germline CDR1 reads SEHNR; CDR2 reads FQNEAQ (reference sequence). CDR3 length: 10 residues. Trimming stripped 1 base from V and 8 bases from J, with 0 bases between. CDR3 nucleotide sequence: TGTGCCAGCAGCTTAGATGAGCAGTTCTTC. It codes for CASSLDEQFF. The entire variable domain, with the rest obtained from reference TRBV7-9 and TRBJ2-1, is as follows: DTGVSQNPRHKITKRGQNVTFRCDPISEHNRLYWYRQTLGQGPEFLTYFQNEAQLEKSRLLSDRFSAERPKGSFSTLEIQRTEQGDSAMYLCASSLDEQFFGPGTRLTVL.

This clone was counted a few times. The chain carries TRBV29-1 and TRBJ1-1; D uncertain. CDR1 is SQVTM and CDR2 is ANQGSEA in the germline V gene. The CDR3 has 12 residues. V dropped 4 bases and J dropped 4 bases, with 10 bases sitting between them. The DNA for the CDR3 is TGCAGCGTTGCGGACGGGTTCACTGAAGCTTTCTTT. Amino acid sequence: CSVADGFTEAFF.

This clone has just a few counts. V and J are TRBV27 and TRBJ1-2; a weak D match, TRBD1 (6 bases). Germline V lookup: CDR1 MNHEY, CDR2 SMNVEV (reference sequence). V lost 4 bases, J lost 8 bases, and 14 bases lay in between. The CDR3 loop spans 13 amino acids. CDR3 loop: CASSSNSGVGYTF. The CDR3 nucleotides read TGTGCCAGCAGTTCGAATTCAGGGGTGGGCTACACCTTC.

This chain connects TRBV5-1 to TRBJ2-5; D remains ambiguous. Trimming pared 4 bases from V and 4 bases from J, leaving 14 bases between. This CDR3 comprises 14 residues. Germline CDR1 is SGHRS and CDR2 is YFSETQ. CDR3 in amino acids: CASSAGRMPETQYF. The DNA for the CDR3 is TGCGCCAGCAGCGCAGGAAGGATGCCAGAGACCCAGTACTTC.

The chain links TRBV7-9 to TRBJ2-3; no reliable D call. The CDR3 sequence is 13 residues long. CDR1 and CDR2 (germline): SEHNR, FQNEAQ (reference sequence). The germline V and J ends were trimmed by 7 bases and 1 base, with 9 bases remaining between them. The chain's CDR3 is CASTSPGTDTQYF. CDR3 bases: TGTGCCAGCACTTCGCCCGGCACAGATACGCAGTATTTT. Looking up the rest from reference TRBV7-9 and TRBJ2-3 gives the full variable domain: DTGVSQNPRHKITKRGQNVTFRCDPISEHNRLYWYRQTLGQGPEFLTYFQNEAQLEKSRLLSDRFSAERPKGSFSTLEIQRTEQGDSAMYLCASTSPGTDTQYFGPGTRLTVL.

The rearrangement joins TRBV15 to TRBJ2-1, with 7 bases that match TRBD1. With 3 bases clipped from V and 0 bases from J, the junction kept 2 bases outside the gene matches. The length of the CDR3 is 15 residues. CDR1 and CDR2 (germline): LNHNV, YYDKDF (reference sequence). This CDR3 reads CATSRDRFSYNEQFF. As DNA, the CDR3 is TGTGCCACCAGCAGGGACAGGTTCTCCTACAATGAGCAGTTCTTC.

The J gene is TRBJ2-7, the V gene TRBV10-3, with D unclear. CDR1 is ENHRY and CDR2 is SYGVKD in the germline V gene. Deletions cut 3 bases from V and 2 bases from J, with 5 bases between. The CDR3 contains 12 residues. CDR3 coding DNA: TGTGCCATCAGTGATCGGGCCTACGAGCAGTACTTC. The encoded protein is CAISDRAYEQYF.

The rearrangement uses TRBV7-2 and TRBJ1-5; 7 positions agree with TRBD1. Germline V gene data show CDR1 as SGHTA and CDR2 as FQGNSA. This CDR3 has 17 amino acids. V trimming: 2 bases; J trimming: 2 bases; junction bases outside the gene matches: 9. In nucleotides, the CDR3 is TGTGCCAGCAGCTTACCTCCGGGACAGACGGGCAATCAGCCCCAGCATTTT. Protein sequence: CASSLPPGQTGNQPQHF.

The V call is TRBV4-1, the J call TRBJ2-7; a possible D gene is TRBD1 (5 bases). V was shortened by 1 base and J by 0 bases, with 7 bases between the two germline ends. CDR3 length equals 14 residues. CDR1 is MGHRA and CDR2 is YSYEKL in the germline V gene. The CDR3 nucleotides are TGCGCCAGCAGCCAAGCAGGGAACTCCTACGAGCAGTACTTC. Its protein is CASSQAGNSYEQYF.

This clone was observed once. The genes are TRBV18 and TRBJ1-1; 8 nucleotides align to TRBD1. Germline values: CDR1 KGHSH, CDR2 LQKENI. The V segment lost 3 bases and the J segment 1 base; nucleotides outside the gene matches: 4. This CDR3 has 15 residues. Here the CDR3 DNA reads TGTGCCAGCTCACCGGGAGGACAGGGGAACACTGAAGCTTTCTTT. Protein sequence: CASSPGGQGNTEAFF.

This clone was observed a few times. The chain uses TRBV29-1 and TRBJ2-1, with no clear D. Trimming cost V 4 bases and J 8 bases, with 15 bases left between them. CDR3 length: 13 residues. The germline V gene encodes CDR1 SQVTM and CDR2 ANQGSEA. The CDR3 spells CSVGTAPGDEQFF. The CDR3 coding sequence is TGCAGCGTTGGCACAGCCCCTGGCGATGAGCAGTTCTTC.

This clone has a handful of counts. The genes are TRBV29-1 and TRBJ2-7; no definite D call. V was trimmed by 5 bases and J by 0 bases, leaving 11 bases between them. Germline CDR1 is SQVTM and CDR2 is ANQGSEA. This CDR3 contains 13 residues. The chain's CDR3 is CSVFRPSSYEQYF. The CDR3 coding sequence is TGCAGCGTTTTCAGGCCGAGCTCCTACGAGCAGTACTTC.

This chain uses TRBV5-1 with TRBJ2-1; a weak D match, TRBD1 (5 bases). V lost 0 bases, J lost 7 bases, and 8 bases lay in between. This CDR3 spans 13 amino acids. Germline-derived CDR1 and CDR2 are SGHRS and YFSETQ. In DNA, the CDR3 is TGCGCCAGCAGCTTGGTTGGGGCGAATGAGCAGTTCTTC. Amino acid sequence: CASSLVGANEQFF.

This sequence joins TRBV10-1 and TRBJ2-1; D call uncertain. V lost 1 base and J lost 10, with 5 bases in between. CDR1 is WNHNN, CDR2 SYGVQD, per germline (reference sequence). The CDR3 loop spans 11 amino acids. The DNA of the CDR3 is TGCGCCAGCAGTGAGTACGAGGAGCAGTTCTTC. Its protein product is CASSEYEEQFF.

This chain uses TRBV23-1 with TRBJ1-1; TRBD1 matches at 8 bases. TRBV23-1 is placed among ORFs of uncertain function. The junction had 15 bases not matched to a gene; V was cut back by 2 bases and J by 4 bases. The CDR3 runs to 18 residues. Here the CDR3 DNA reads TGCGCCAGCAGTCAAATGGACAGGGTGAGGGATGGCGGCACTGAAGCTTTCTTT. This gives the protein CASSQMDRVRDGGTEAFF.

Remarks on this clone: The sample contains more than one DNA sequence encoding this CDR3. This rearrangement joins TRBV30 to TRBJ2-3, with D uncertain. The germline gives CDR1 GTSNPN, CDR2 SVGIG (reference sequence). Deletions cut 0 bases from V and 6 bases from J, with 10 bases between. This CDR3 is built from 13 residues. The CDR3 DNA reads TGTGCCTGGAGTGTACGTAGAACCGATACGCAGTATTTT. Translated, it gives CAWSVRRTDTQYF.

A few counts support this clone. The chain has TRBV7-9 and TRBJ2-7; TRBD1 agrees at 8 bases. V trimming: 2 bases; J trimming: 4 bases; junction bases outside the gene matches: 4. The CDR3 sequence is 14 residues long. Germline V gives CDR1 SEHNR, CDR2 FQNEAQ (reference sequence). For the CDR3, the DNA is TGTGCCAGCAGCTTAAGGACAGGGAAGTACGAGCAGTACTTC. Protein: CASSLRTGKYEQYF.

The chain has TRBV29-1 and TRBJ2-7; D may be TRBD2 (5 bases). The length of the CDR3 is 15 residues. The germline CDR1 and CDR2 sequences are SQVTM and ANQGSEA. V lost 8 bases and J lost 5, with 25 bases in between. The CDR3 DNA is TGCAGCCCTCCTTCCCCGAGGGCGGACCCTCACGAGCAGTACTTC. It yields the protein CSPPSPRADPHEQYF.

This clone occurred a few times. The CDR3 is CAWSRGRSTGELFF. The CDR3 DNA reads as TGTGCCTGGAGCAGGGGGCGCTCCACCGGGGAGCTGTTTTTT. The chain is built from TRBV30 and TRBJ2-2; 8 bases are shared with TRBD1. The CDR3 loop spans 14 amino acids. V lost 3 bases, J lost 4 bases, and 4 bases stayed unmatched. CDR1 GTSNPN and CDR2 SVGIG come from the germline V gene (reference sequence).

The chain links TRBV27 to TRBJ1-3, with D possibly being TRBD1 (6 bases). The V gene lost 5 bases and the J gene lost 2 bases, with 13 bases spanning the gap. The length of the CDR3 is 15 residues. From germline, CDR1 is MNHEY and CDR2 SMNVEV (reference sequence). The CDR3 loop reads CASSLKPGAGNTIYF. DNA for the CDR3: TGTGCCAGCAGTCTCAAACCAGGGGCTGGAAACACCATATATTTT.

This clone was seen ten or more times. The J gene is TRBJ2-5, the V gene TRBV29-1; D is perhaps TRBD1 (5 bases). This CDR3 is 12 amino acids long. Germline CDR1 and CDR2: SQVTM and ANQGSEA. Trimming took off 7 bases at V and 2 bases at J, with 11 bases between the two ends. The CDR3 is CSASKGQETQYF. As DNA, the CDR3 is TGCAGCGCCTCCAAGGGGCAAGAGACCCAGTACTTC. The full variable domain, rest sourced from reference TRBV29-1 and TRBJ2-5, is SAVISQKPSRDICQRGTSLTIQCQVDSQVTMMFWYRQQPGQSLTLIATANQGSEATYESGFVIDKFPISRPNLTFSTLTVSNMSPEDSSIYLCSASKGQETQYFGPGTRLLVL.

V is TRBV5-1 and J is TRBJ1-2; D is unresolved. Germline V gene sequence: CDR1 SGHRS, CDR2 YFSETQ. V gave up 3 bases and J gave up 8 bases, with 14 bases separating them. The CDR3 spans 13 residues. In DNA, the CDR3 is TGCGCCAGCAGCTCTCCGTTGGGGTCCGGCTACACCTTC. Residues: CASSSPLGSGYTF.

The table lists this clone with a few counts. The sample has other DNA sequences that encode this CDR3 too. The V gene is TRBV7-2, the J gene TRBJ2-7; unclear D gene. Germline V CDR1 and CDR2: SGHTA, FQGNSA. V was pared by 3 bases and J by 2 bases, with 8 bases between. The CDR3 spans 13 residues. Here the CDR3 DNA reads TGTGCCAGCAGCTTGGCAAGAACCTACGAGCAGTACTTC. Translating it yields CASSLARTYEQYF. Full variable domain (outside the CDR3, taken from reference TRBV7-2 and TRBJ2-7): GAGVSQSPSNKVTEKGKDVELRCDPISGHTALYWYRQSLGQGLEFLIYFQGNSAPDKSGLPSDRFSAERTGGSVSTLTIQRTQQEDSAVYLCASSLARTYEQYFGPGTRLTVT.

This sequence joins TRBV7-9 and TRBJ2-5, with D possibly TRBD1 on 5 matching bases. This CDR3 spans 15 amino acids. V was cut by 5 bases and J by 1 base, with 14 bases left in between. Per germline, CDR1 SEHNR and CDR2 FQNEAQ (reference sequence). The CDR3 spells CASSPDRVPQETQYF. CDR3 coding DNA: TGTGCCAGCAGCCCAGACAGAGTACCCCAAGAGACCCAGTACTTC.

This clone turned up a few times. This sequence joins TRBV30 and TRBJ2-7, with D perhaps TRBD1 or TRBD2 (6 bases each). Trimming left V 4 bases short and J 4 bases short, with 14 bases between. The CDR3 runs to 13 residues. From germline, CDR1 is GTSNPN and CDR2 SVGIG (reference sequence). The CDR3 is CAWTGGGIYEQYF. CDR3 nucleotide sequence: TGTGCCTGGACTGGAGGGGGGATTTACGAGCAGTACTTC. The full variable domain, its missing parts supplied by reference TRBV30 and TRBJ2-7, is SQTIHQWPATLVQPVGSPLSLECTVEGTSNPNLYWYRQAAGRGLQLLFYSVGIGQISSEVPQNLSASRPQDRQFILSSKKLLLSDSGFYLCAWTGGGIYEQYFGPGTRLTVT.

The chain is built from TRBV18 and TRBJ2-7, with unresolved D. CDR1 and CDR2 (germline): KGHSH, LQKENI. Deletions cut 0 bases from V and 2 bases from J, with 8 bases between. This CDR3 region has 14 residues. The CDR3 coding sequence is TGTGCCAGCTCACCACCGGCTTTTACCTACGAGCAGTACTTC. Its translation is CASSPPAFTYEQYF.